This is a list of T cell receptor beta chains from one sample in a study of cytomegalovirus exposure and HLA in healthy donors. TCRdb keeps only in-frame clones here, not all; method: immunoSEQ multiplex PCR. The data contain tens of thousands of clones, roughly 88% of them singletons. The specimen sequenced was PBMCs. These receptors were obtained from a woman aged 25 to 39 in good health and CMV-seronegative. The CDR3 runs from the conserved cysteine through the conserved F or W. A D gene is named only where the DNA matches it firmly. A row's size may be missing; if present it is once, few, many or a size class.

clone size: few
V gene: TRBV5-1
J gene: TRBJ1-1
D gene: NA
CDR3 DNA: TGCGCCAGCAGCTGGGAGGGGGTCGTGAACACTGAAGCTTTCTTT
CDR3 protein: CASSWEGVVNTEAFF

clone size: NA
V gene: TRBV5-8
J gene: TRBJ2-7
D gene: NA
CDR3 DNA: TGTGCCAGCAGCTTGACAGCCTCCTACGAGCAGTACTTC
CDR3 protein: CASSLTASYEQYF

clone size: few
V gene: TRBV25-1
J gene: TRBJ2-2
D gene: NA
CDR3 DNA: TGTGCCAGCAGTGATCCAGGGAATCGGGCCGGGGAGCTGTTTTTT
CDR3 protein: CASSDPGNRAGELFF

clone size: NA
V gene: TRBV5-8
J gene: TRBJ1-1
D gene: NA
CDR3 DNA: TGTGCCAGCAGCTTGGCGGGGGGGACAAACACTGAAGCTTTCTTT
CDR3 protein: CASSLAGGTNTEAFF

clone size: NA
V gene: TRBV5-8
J gene: TRBJ2-7
D gene: TRBD2
CDR3 DNA: TGTGCCAGCAGCTTGGCCCCAGCGGGAGTGGGTGAGCAGTACTTC
CDR3 protein: CASSLAPAGVGEQYF

clone size: NA
V gene: TRBV14
J gene: TRBJ1-4
D gene: NA
CDR3 DNA: TGTGCCAGCAGCCAAAACAGCGGGTTAGAAAAACTGTTTTTT
CDR3 protein: CASSQNSGLEKLFF

clone size: NA
V gene: TRBV18
J gene: TRBJ1-5
D gene: TRBD1
CDR3 DNA: TGTGCCAGCTCGCTTGGGACAGGGGACAATCAGCCCCAGCATTTT
CDR3 protein: CASSLGTGDNQPQHF

clone size: NA
V gene: TRBV5-1
J gene: TRBJ2-3
D gene: NA
CDR3 DNA: TGCGCCAGCACTTCCGGGGGAGTGAGGGATACGCAGTATTTT
CDR3 protein: CASTSGGVRDTQYF

clone size: NA
V gene: TRBV9
J gene: TRBJ2-1
D gene: TRBD2
CDR3 DNA: TGTGCCAGCAGCGCCCGAGGACTAGCGTATGACAATGAGCAGTTCTTC
CDR3 protein: CASSARGLAYDNEQFF

clone size: NA
V gene: TRBV9
J gene: TRBJ2-1
D gene: NA
CDR3 DNA: TGTGCCAGCAGCGTAGGCGGGAAGGGCAATGAGCAGTTCTTC
CDR3 protein: CASSVGGKGNEQFF

clone size: NA
V gene: TRBV5-1
J gene: TRBJ2-1
D gene: NA
CDR3 DNA: TGCGCCAGCAGCTTGGACAGAACCGGCAATGAGCAGTTCTTC
CDR3 protein: CASSLDRTGNEQFF

clone size: NA
V gene: TRBV27
J gene: TRBJ2-1
D gene: TRBD1
CDR3 DNA: TGTGCCAGCAGTTGGAGGACAGGTCCAGCCTACAATGAGCAGTTCTTC
CDR3 protein: CASSWRTGPAYNEQFF

clone size: NA
V gene: TRBV10-2
J gene: TRBJ2-1
D gene: TRBD2
CDR3 DNA: TGCGCCAGCAGTGAGGCGGGAGTGGGGGAGCAGTTCTTC
CDR3 protein: CASSEAGVGEQFF

clone size: NA
V gene: TRBV6-6
J gene: TRBJ1-1
D gene: TRBD1
CDR3 DNA: TGTGCCAGCAGTCAGGGGGCTAAGAACACTGAAGCTTTCTTT
CDR3 protein: CASSQGAKNTEAFF

clone size: NA
V gene: TRBV14
J gene: TRBJ2-5
D gene: NA
CDR3 DNA: TGTGCCAGCAGCCTGACGGGAGATTGGACCCAGTACTTC
CDR3 protein: CASSLTGDWTQYF

clone size: once
V gene: TRBV27
J gene: TRBJ2-7
D gene: TRBD1
CDR3 DNA: TGTGCCAGCAGCCCCCCAGGACAGGGAGCCTACGAGCAGTACTTC
CDR3 protein: CASSPPGQGAYEQYF

clone size: NA
V gene: TRBV23-1
J gene: TRBJ2-7
D gene: NA
CDR3 DNA: TGCGCCAGCAGTCAATCGATGGGCCCGGACTACGAGCAGTACTTC
CDR3 protein: CASSQSMGPDYEQYF

clone size: NA
V gene: TRBV6-1
J gene: TRBJ1-2
D gene: TRBD1
CDR3 DNA: TGTGCCAGCAGTGAATCGGCAGGGGGCGCGACTTGGGGCTACACCTTC
CDR3 protein: CASSESAGGATWGYTF

clone size: NA
V gene: TRBV27
J gene: TRBJ1-1
D gene: TRBD1
CDR3 DNA: TGTGCCAGCAGTACCACGGGACAGGGAAGACCTGAAGCTTTCTTT
CDR3 protein: CASSTTGQGRPEAFF

clone size: NA
V gene: TRBV10-3
J gene: TRBJ2-7
D gene: NA
CDR3 DNA: TGTGCCATCAGCATTACCCAGAACGAGCAGTACTTC
CDR3 protein: CAISITQNEQYF

clone size: NA
V gene: TRBV27
J gene: TRBJ2-3
D gene: TRBD2
CDR3 DNA: TGTGCCAGCAGTTACGGGAGGTTCACAGATACGCAGTATTTT
CDR3 protein: CASSYGRFTDTQYF

clone size: few
V gene: TRBV27
J gene: TRBJ1-3
D gene: NA
CDR3 DNA: TGTGCCAGCAGTTTATCAGGGGCCGGAAACACCATATATTTT
CDR3 protein: CASSLSGAGNTIYF

clone size: NA
V gene: TRBV2
J gene: TRBJ2-7
D gene: TRBD2
CDR3 DNA: TGTGCCAGCTACAATACTAGCGGGAGGACTGGCGAGCAGTACTTC
CDR3 protein: CASYNTSGRTGEQYF

clone size: NA
V gene: TRBV27
J gene: TRBJ2-7
D gene: TRBD2
CDR3 DNA: TGTGCCAGCAGTCCATTGGGGACTAGCGGGAGAGAAAGGGACGAGCAGTACTTC
CDR3 protein: CASSPLGTSGRERDEQYF

clone size: NA
V gene: TRBV11-2
J gene: TRBJ2-5
D gene: NA
CDR3 DNA: TGTGCCAGCAGCTTAGTACAGGGAAAGACCCAGTACTTC
CDR3 protein: CASSLVQGKTQYF

clone size: NA
V gene: TRBV30
J gene: TRBJ1-5
D gene: NA
CDR3 DNA: TGTGCCTGGACTACCGGGACACAAAATCAGCCCCAGCATTTT
CDR3 protein: CAWTTGTQNQPQHF

clone size: NA
V gene: TRBV9
J gene: TRBJ2-1
D gene: TRBD2
CDR3 DNA: TGTGCCAGCAGCGCTTGGGGGACTAGCGGCTACAATGAGCAGTTCTTC
CDR3 protein: CASSAWGTSGYNEQFF

clone size: NA
V gene: TRBV6-4
J gene: TRBJ1-1
D gene: NA
CDR3 DNA: TGTGCCAGCAGTGACTCCGGACGAGCGGGTGAAGCTTTCTTT
CDR3 protein: CASSDSGRAGEAFF

clone size: NA
V gene: TRBV19
J gene: TRBJ1-5
D gene: NA
CDR3 DNA: TGTGCCAGTAGTATCACGAACAGGGTAGGTCAGCCCCAGCATTTT
CDR3 protein: CASSITNRVGQPQHF

clone size: NA
V gene: TRBV27
J gene: TRBJ2-5
D gene: TRBD2
CDR3 DNA: TGTGCCAGCAGCCCTTCTAGCGGGAGGTTTGAGACCCAGTACTTC
CDR3 protein: CASSPSSGRFETQYF

clone size: NA
V gene: TRBV27
J gene: TRBJ1-2
D gene: TRBD1
CDR3 DNA: TGTGCCAGCGGGACAGCTTTCTACCATGGCTACACCTTC
CDR3 protein: CASGTAFYHGYTF

clone size: NA
V gene: TRBV2
J gene: TRBJ1-5
D gene: TRBD1
CDR3 DNA: TGTGCCAGCAGTAGACAGGGGGACGAGCCCCAGCATTTT
CDR3 protein: CASSRQGDEPQHF

clone size: NA
V gene: TRBV27
J gene: TRBJ2-1
D gene: TRBD2
CDR3 DNA: TGTGCCAGCAGTTTCCCAGGTCCCCCAGGACTAGTAGTAAACAATGAGCAGTTCTTC
CDR3 protein: CASSFPGPPGLVVNNEQFF

clone size: NA
V gene: TRBV10-3
J gene: TRBJ2-1
D gene: TRBD2
CDR3 DNA: TGTGCCATCAGTAGCGGGAGGGGCAATGAGCAGTTCTTC
CDR3 protein: CAISSGRGNEQFF

clone size: NA
V gene: TRBV15
J gene: TRBJ2-7
D gene: NA
CDR3 DNA: TGTGCCACCAGCAGACCGAGCGGTGGCTCCTACGAGCAGTACTTC
CDR3 protein: CATSRPSGGSYEQYF

clone size: NA
V gene: TRBV29-1
J gene: TRBJ2-5
D gene: NA
CDR3 DNA: TGCAGCGTCTACGATGGGGCAGAGACCCAGTACTTC
CDR3 protein: CSVYDGAETQYF

clone size: NA
V gene: TRBV27
J gene: TRBJ2-4
D gene: TRBD2
CDR3 DNA: TGTGCCAGCAGGACCGGGACTAGCAAAAACATTCAGTACTTC
CDR3 protein: CASRTGTSKNIQYF

clone size: NA
V gene: TRBV7-2
J gene: TRBJ2-2
D gene: TRBD1
CDR3 DNA: TGTGCCAGCACCCCACAGGGGCCAGACACCGGGGAGCTGTTTTTT
CDR3 protein: CASTPQGPDTGELFF

clone size: NA
V gene: TRBV23-1
J gene: TRBJ1-2
D gene: TRBD1
CDR3 DNA: TGCGCCAGCATTAGGGGGTGCCGACAGGGAGGCAACTATGGCTACACCTTC
CDR3 protein: CASIRGCRQGGNYGYTF

clone size: NA
V gene: TRBV27
J gene: TRBJ1-4
D gene: NA
CDR3 DNA: TGTGCCAGCAGTTGGGCTTGGGGATCCGAGGGCACTAATGAAAAACTGTTTTTT
CDR3 protein: CASSWAWGSEGTNEKLFF

clone size: NA
V gene: TRBV7-9
J gene: TRBJ2-3
D gene: TRBD2
CDR3 DNA: TGTGCCAGCAGGGGACTAGCGGGAGTTGCAGATACGCAGTATTTT
CDR3 protein: CASRGLAGVADTQYF

clone size: NA
V gene: TRBV27
J gene: TRBJ1-4
D gene: NA
CDR3 DNA: TGTGCCAGCAGTGCCACAGTGGTGTGGGAAAAACTGTTTTTT
CDR3 protein: CASSATVVWEKLFF